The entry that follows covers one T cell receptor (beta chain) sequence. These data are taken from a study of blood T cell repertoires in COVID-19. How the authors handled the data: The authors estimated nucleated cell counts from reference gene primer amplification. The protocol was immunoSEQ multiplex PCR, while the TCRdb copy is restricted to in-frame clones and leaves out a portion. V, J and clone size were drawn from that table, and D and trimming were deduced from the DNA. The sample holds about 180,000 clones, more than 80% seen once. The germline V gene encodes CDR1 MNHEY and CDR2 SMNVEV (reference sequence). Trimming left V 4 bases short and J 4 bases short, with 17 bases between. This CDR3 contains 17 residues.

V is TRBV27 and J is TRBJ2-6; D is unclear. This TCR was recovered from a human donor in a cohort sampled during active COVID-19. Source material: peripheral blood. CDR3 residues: CASSSRSPPSGANVLTF. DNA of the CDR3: TGTGCCAGCAGTTCGAGGAGCCCTCCCTCGGGGGCCAACGTCCTGACTTTC.